The clone carrying this T cell receptor (beta chain) was observed many times. Its antigen is not known. Arm-PCR with iRepertoire HTBI primers amplified the CDR3 regions for these TCR beta libraries. Using its own MiXCR run on the multiplex PCR reads, TCRdb lists one record per CDR3 protein. Found here are some 330,000 distinct CDR3 sequences, 12% of them singletons; the top ten hold approximately 17%. This specimen comes from a study of regulatory T cells in long-lasting Graves disease. Study-wide results and limits: TRBV28, TRBJ1-2 and TRBJ2-5 emerged as the favored segments in persistent disease. Study of thyroid tissue was not done, with only peripheral blood studied.

Trimming pared 5 bases from V and 9 bases from J, leaving 17 bases between. CDR1 is SNHLY and CDR2 is FYNNEI in the germline V gene. This CDR3 has 13 residues. The time point was: newly diagnosed GD, antithyroid drugs for less than 3 months. Extracted PBMC RNA gave rise to the TCR library. These data were likewise used in another study, on T cells in Graves' hyperthyroidism and ophthalmopathy. This second study says: The TCR CDR3 first-round RT-PCR relied on the HTBI primer set. Separation of ophthalmopathy from stable hyperthyroidism was achieved by a 13 V-J model.

The chain uses TRBV2 and TRBJ2-7, with D perhaps TRBD1 or TRBD2 (6 bases each). This sequence was found in a young woman with Graves disease. The sequencing here drew on peripheral blood mononuclear cells (PBMCs), taken at new diagnosis, from a patient treated with antithyroid drugs. The CDR3 protein is CASSQPGAIGQYV. CDR3 bases: TGTGCCAGCAGTCAACCGGGGGCTATTGGGCAGTACGTC.